A single TCR beta chain is shown here with its context. This clonotype was seen repeatedly, ten times or more. Its antigen has not been determined. Per-base qualities were not stored, and no clone one base away is much larger. TCR beta CDR3 regions were amplified from RNA transcripts. For the first round of RT-PCR on the TCR CDR3, the HTBI primer set was used together with the Qiagen OneStep RT-PCR kit. A second multiplex PCR round built the libraries, followed by size selection and purification. Paired-end sequencing of the libraries was performed with 100 bp reads on an Illumina HiSeq2000. The paper's data handling went like this. SOAPnuke was used to process the raw data, removing reads that contained adapters or uncalled bases, had a mean Phred below 15, or lacked an exact match to the constant primer or identifier. COPE v1.2.5 was used to merge high-quality paired reads, and clonotypes were defined as unique nucleotide sequences. MiTCR v1.1 was used to align clonotypes to the IMGT TRBV, TRBD and TRBJ reference segments. Only V-J combinations with frequency above 0.0001, covering approximately 99% of repertoires, were analysed. The TCS score was defined as the ratio of F50 (clonal expansion) to E x V (chaos), calculated using BLOSUM62-based TCRdist between CDR3 peptides within each V-J. Welch's t-statistics and random forest reduced roughly 540 V-J features to some 14, which were used in a naive Bayes classifier (R e1071). TCRdb trimmed public reads at Q25 via fastp, called clones via MiXCR and kept in-frame beta chains. A single entry per CDR3 protein holds the most common genes and DNA from its merged rows. The V and J calls come from TCRdb's annotation, not from the publication. The sample table records about 380,000 distinct CDR3 sequences; about 14% of these occur just once. Together, the top ten hold around 20% of the sample.

The sample is drawn from a study of T cells in Graves' hyperthyroidism and ophthalmopathy (dated by TCRdb to between 2017 and 2020). Describing the broader study: Peripheral blood was sampled at the time of initial diagnosis, prior to any treatment. The approximately 100 discovery patients were randomly split 7:3 into training and test sets. In addition, the study compared T-cell repertoires in thyroid tissue and in blood from six Graves' hyperthyroidism patients. The paper reports TCR Vbeta CDR3 sequencing of some 140 peripheral blood samples: around 45 ophthalmopathy, 75 to 80 hyperthyroidism and approximately 17 progressor patients. Whether ophthalmopathy could be predicted prospectively was tested in an independent validation cohort made up of fewer than 20 hyperthyroidism patients plus 17 patients who later progressed to ophthalmopathy. A discovery cohort of 95 to 100 patients, approximately 45 with Graves' ophthalmopathy and about 58 with stable Graves' hyperthyroidism, was used to find distinguishing TCR V-J signatures. After blood sampling, hyperthyroidism patients were treated with methimazole at a starting dose of 30 mg daily, and ophthalmopathy patients were treated with high-dose intravenous methylprednisolone. What the study reported, not specific to this receptor: No statistical method was used to fix the sample size in advance, and group allocation was not hidden from the investigators. In validation, the model predicted progression to ophthalmopathy a median of about 6 months before onset, with approximately 71% sensitivity and about 75% specificity. Most expanded thyroid clonotypes (frequency above 0.001) were also detected in blood, suggesting blood repertoires may reflect thyroid immune responses. A model built on a 13 V-J signature distinguished ophthalmopathy from stable hyperthyroidism, reaching 85% to 90% sensitivity and around 81% specificity in cross-validation and 80%/75% in testing.

Ophthalmopathy patients had moderately to severely active disease, with a Clinical Activity Score of 3 or more, a NOSPECS grade of 4 or more, and a disease duration of less than 3 months. The study excluded patients with uncontrolled infections, other autoimmune diseases, pregnancy or lactation. Diagnoses were based on clinical symptoms, serum thyroxine and TRAb, thyroid ultrasound and orbital computed tomography. PBMCs were separated from approximately 10 ml of fresh peripheral blood using Ficoll-Paque density gradient centrifugation. Total RNA was extracted with Trizol reagent, and quality was checked on an Agilent 2100 Bioanalyzer. The CDR3 starts with the cysteine, ends with the phenylalanine, and has 14 residues. CDR3 DNA is the only sequence kept; it has 42 bases, read in frame from the first base. Looking up the germline V gene (reference sequence) yields CDR1 DFQATT and CDR2 SNEGSKA. V drops 0 bases and J drops 0 bases, leaving 9 bases in between.

Source material: blood. The chain links TRBV20-1 with TRBJ2-7; the D gene assignment is ambiguous. The origin of this receptor is a woman aged 30 to 39 with Graves' ophthalmopathy. At the DNA level, the sequence is TGCAGTGCTAGAGAGTCACCAGCCTCCTACGAGCAGTACTTC. Translated, it reads CSARESPASYEQYF.